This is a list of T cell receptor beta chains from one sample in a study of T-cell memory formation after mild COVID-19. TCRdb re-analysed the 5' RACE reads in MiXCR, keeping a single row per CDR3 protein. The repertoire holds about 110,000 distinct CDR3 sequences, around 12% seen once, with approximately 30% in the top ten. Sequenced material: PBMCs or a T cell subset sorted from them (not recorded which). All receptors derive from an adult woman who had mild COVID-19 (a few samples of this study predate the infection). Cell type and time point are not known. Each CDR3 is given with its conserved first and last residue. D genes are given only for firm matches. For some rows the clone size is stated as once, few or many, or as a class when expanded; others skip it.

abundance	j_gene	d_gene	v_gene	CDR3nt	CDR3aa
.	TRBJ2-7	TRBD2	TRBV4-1	TGCGCCAGCCACCGGGGGCCCTTAGCGGGGGGCCGTTACGAGCAGTACTTC	CASHRGPLAGGRYEQYF
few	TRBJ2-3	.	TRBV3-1	TGTGCCAGCAGCCAAGATTCCCCAGATACGCAGTATTTT	CASSQDSPDTQYF
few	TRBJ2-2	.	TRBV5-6	TGTGCCAGCAGCCGACCAGTCACCGGGGAGCTGTTTTTT	CASSRPVTGELFF
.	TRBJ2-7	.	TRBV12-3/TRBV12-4	TGTGCCAGCAGTCCAGGGTATAGGTACGAGCAGTACTTC	CASSPGYRYEQYF
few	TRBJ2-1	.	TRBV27	TGTGCCAGCAGTTTACCTCAGGGCCATGAGCAGTTCTTC	CASSLPQGHEQFF
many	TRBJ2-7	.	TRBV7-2	TGTGCCAGCAGCTCGCAGGGGATGTCGGGGTCCTACGAGCAGTACTTC	CASSSQGMSGSYEQYF
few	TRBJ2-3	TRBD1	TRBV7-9	TGTGCCAGCAGCTGGACAGGGGAGGATACGCAGTATTTT	CASSWTGEDTQYF
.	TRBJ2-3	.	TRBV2	TGTGCCAGCAGTGAAATAGGCACAGATACGCAGTATTTT	CASSEIGTDTQYF
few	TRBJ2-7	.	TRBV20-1	TGCAGTGCTTTTGGACTAACCACTTTCGACGAGCAGTACTTC	CSAFGLTTFDEQYF
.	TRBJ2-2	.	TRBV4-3	TGCGCCAGCAGCGGGAGTCCGAACACCGGGGAGCTGTTTTTT	CASSGSPNTGELFF
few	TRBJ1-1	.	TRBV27	TGTGCCAGCAGTTTTGGCCTGAACACTGAAGCTTTCTTT	CASSFGLNTEAFF
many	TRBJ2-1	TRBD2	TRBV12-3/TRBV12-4	TGTGCCAGCAGTCCCGTCCGGGGGGGGCGAGACAATGAGCAGTTCTTC	CASSPVRGGRDNEQFF
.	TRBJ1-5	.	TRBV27	TGTGCCAGCAGTTTATCCGGTGGGAGTTCCAATCAGCCCCAGCATTTT	CASSLSGGSSNQPQHF
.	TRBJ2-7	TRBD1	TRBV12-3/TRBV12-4	TGTGCCAGCACCCAGGGACAGGGGTCCTACGAGCAGTACTTC	CASTQGQGSYEQYF
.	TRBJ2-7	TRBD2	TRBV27	TGTGCCAGCAGTCTATACCAGACTAGCGGGATGTACGAGCAGTACTTC	CASSLYQTSGMYEQYF
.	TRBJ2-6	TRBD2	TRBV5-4	TGTGCCAGCAGCGACCGACTAGCGGGAGCGGGGGCCAACGTCCTGACTTTC	CASSDRLAGAGANVLTF